This TCR beta chain was identified in a study of T cell clonotyping in hematopoietic cell transplantation. General study results and limits: Pathologically expanded recipient clonotypes increased progressively from day 30 to day 180 as diversity fell. Few recipient clonotypes overlapped donors; over 95% were de novo at given depth. Cells were unsorted, so CD4 and CD8 contributions were not separated.

Generated by immunoSEQ multiplex PCR, the TCRdb table keeps only in-frame clones and is missing some. The sample holds about 41,000 clones; 95% are singletons and the top ten take 0.95%. On this clone: Its matching antigen is unknown.

Germline loops: CDR1 SGHDN, CDR2 FVKESK. V was clipped by 1 base and J by 5 bases, with 11 bases between them. CDR3 length: 14 residues. The V gene is TRBV14, the J gene TRBJ1-2; no reliable D call. This TCR was sampled from a man in his thirties or forties in good health. Some clones in this sample may be carry-over from other donors' samples. Sequencing was carried out using peripheral blood mononuclear cells. The CDR3 nucleotides are TGTGCCAGCAGCCAAGTGCGAGGAGGGTATGGCTACACCTTC. This encodes CASSQVRGGYGYTF.